This T cell receptor (beta chain) is drawn from a study of long-term antiretroviral therapy in people with HIV. The germline gives CDR1 LGHNA, CDR2 YSLEER. Trimming pared 0 bases from V and 3 bases from J, leaving 5 bases between. The CDR3 is 13 amino acids. PBMC samples from each donor numbered at least one pre-ART and at least two post-ART. The libraries were made with immunoSEQ v3.0 at survey level. Sequencing was performed with immunoSEQ multiplex PCR; in TCRdb, only in-frame clones are kept and a portion is missing. Of about 21,000 clones in the sample, roughly 79% were seen once. The chain employs TRBV4-3 and TRBJ2-5; D call uncertain. The TCR comes from a man between 40 and 49 years old with HIV. The sequencing here drew on unsorted PBMCs, taken 0.1 years before starting antiretroviral therapy. CDR3 in DNA: TGCGCCAGCAGCCAAGATCGGGAAGAGACCCAGTACTTC. The encoded protein is CASSQDREETQYF.